These 4 T cell receptor beta chains were sequenced from one sample in a study of vaccination effects on CD4 cells after COVID-19. Assay used: immunoSEQ multiplex PCR; TCRdb lists only in-frame clones, some missing. The table includes about 24,000 clones, about four fifths detected once. ViraFEST assay sequencing came after antigen-specific CD4+ T cells were expanded with viral peptide pools. Once cultured for around 11 days, the cells underwent separation to obtain CD4+ T cells. The cohort was immunized with two doses of either the BNT162b2 or mRNA-1273 vaccine. No antigen has been assigned to these receptors. This material consisted of CD4+ T cells from PBMCs cultured with SARS-CoV-2 spike peptides, taken after COVID-19 vaccination. These receptors originate from a human donor who received a COVID-19 vaccine. Some clones in this sample may be carry-over from other donors' samples.

The rearrangement uses TRBV24-1 and TRBJ2-2; 8 bases align to TRBD1. The CDR3 is 15 amino acids. The V gene's germline CDR1 is KGHDR and CDR2 SFDVKD. J lost 6 bases, V lost 3 bases, and 5 bases had no gene match. CDR3 sequence (DNA): TGTGCCACCAGTGATGGAGGGACAGGCGCCGGGGAGCTGTTTTTT. It specifies CATSDGGTGAGELFF.

The chain carries TRBV4-1 and TRBJ1-4, with TRBD1 matching over 9 bases. Germline CDR1 MGHRA, CDR2 YSYEKL. This CDR3 is 15 amino acids long. J was trimmed by 8 bases and V by 2 bases; bases with no gene match: 6. CDR3 in DNA: TGCGCCAGCAGCCAAAGAGGGACAGGGAACGAAAAACTGTTTTTT. Protein sequence: CASSQRGTGNEKLFF.

This chain connects TRBV6-5 to TRBJ2-2; TRBD2 matches 11 bases. CDR1 is MNHEY, CDR2 SVGAGI, per germline. CDR3 length: 15 residues. Trimming took 3 bases from V and 7 from J; bases not matched to a gene: 4. The CDR3 nucleotides read TGTGCCAGCAGTTATAGCGGGGGGGCCCTCGGGGAGCTGTTTTTT. Encoded protein: CASSYSGGALGELFF.

The chain links TRBV28 to TRBJ2-5; D is perhaps TRBD1 or TRBD2 (5 bases each). Germline CDR1 reads MDHEN; CDR2 reads SYDVKM. This CDR3 has 15 residues. V shed 2 bases and J shed 1 base, with 11 bases lying between them. The CDR3 DNA sequence: TGTGCCAGCAGTTTACATAGTGGGGGCCAAGAGACCCAGTACTTC. It translates to CASSLHSGGQETQYF.